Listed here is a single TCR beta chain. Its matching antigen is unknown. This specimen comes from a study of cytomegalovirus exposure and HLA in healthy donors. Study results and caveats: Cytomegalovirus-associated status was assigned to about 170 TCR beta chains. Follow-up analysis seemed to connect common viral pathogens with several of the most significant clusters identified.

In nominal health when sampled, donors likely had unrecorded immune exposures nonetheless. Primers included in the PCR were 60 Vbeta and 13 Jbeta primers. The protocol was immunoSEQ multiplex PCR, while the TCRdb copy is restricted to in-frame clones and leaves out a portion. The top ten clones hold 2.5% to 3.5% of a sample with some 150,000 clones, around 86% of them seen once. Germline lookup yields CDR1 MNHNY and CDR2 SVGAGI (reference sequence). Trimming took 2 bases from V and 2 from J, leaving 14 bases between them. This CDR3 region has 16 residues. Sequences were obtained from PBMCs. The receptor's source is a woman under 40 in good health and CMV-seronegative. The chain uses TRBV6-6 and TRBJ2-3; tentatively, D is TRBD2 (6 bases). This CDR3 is CASSYPAGRTTDTQYF. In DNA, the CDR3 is TGTGCCAGCAGTTACCCGGCGGGACGGACCACAGATACGCAGTATTTT.